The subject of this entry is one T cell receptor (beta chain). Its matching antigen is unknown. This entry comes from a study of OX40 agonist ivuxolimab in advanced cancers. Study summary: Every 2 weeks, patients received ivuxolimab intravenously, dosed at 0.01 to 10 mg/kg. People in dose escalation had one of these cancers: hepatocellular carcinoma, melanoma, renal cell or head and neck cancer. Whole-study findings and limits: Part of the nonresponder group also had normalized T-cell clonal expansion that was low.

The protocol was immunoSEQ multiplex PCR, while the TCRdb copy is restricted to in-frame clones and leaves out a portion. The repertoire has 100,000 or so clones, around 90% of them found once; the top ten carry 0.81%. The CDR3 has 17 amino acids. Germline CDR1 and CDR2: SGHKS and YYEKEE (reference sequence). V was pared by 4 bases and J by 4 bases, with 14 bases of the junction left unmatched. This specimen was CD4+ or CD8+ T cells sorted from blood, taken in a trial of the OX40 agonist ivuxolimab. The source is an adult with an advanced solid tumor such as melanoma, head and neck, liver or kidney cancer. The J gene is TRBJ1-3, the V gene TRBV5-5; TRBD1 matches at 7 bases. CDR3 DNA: TGTGCCAGCAGCATAACTCCGGGACAGTCATCGGGAAACACCATATATTTT. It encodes CASSITPGQSSGNTIYF.